The 21 T cell receptor beta chains given below trace back to one sample, sequenced in a study of blood T cell repertoires in COVID-19. The table came from immunoSEQ multiplex PCR; TCRdb's copy has only in-frame clones and leaves some out. The sample includes under 250,000 clones, roughly 84% seen only once; the top ten take 9.7%. The specimen sequenced was peripheral blood. These receptors all come from a man in his forties or fifties with active or convalescent COVID-19.

This clone was detected a few times. The V and J genes are TRBV6-2 or TRBV6-3 and TRBJ1-2, with D unresolved. Germline assignment: CDR1 MNHEY and CDR2 SVGEGT. V was pared by 5 bases and J by 6 bases, with 13 bases between. There are 13 residues in the CDR3. The CDR3 loop reads CASSLGSTHGYTF. The CDR3 nucleotides read TGTGCCAGCAGTCTGGGCTCCACCCATGGCTACACCTTC.

The rearrangement joins TRBV10-2 to TRBJ2-5; D perhaps matches TRBD1 (6 bases). Trimming shortened V by 6 bases and J by 2 bases, and 22 bases separated the two germline ends. The length of the CDR3 is 17 residues. Germline V gene lookup returns CDR1 WSHSY and CDR2 SAAADI. In nucleotides, the CDR3 is TGCGCCAGCAGCCCGCGGTCAGGGGTAGACGGACAAGAGACCCAGTACTTC. This translates into CASSPRSGVDGQETQYF.

This sequence joins TRBV7-3 and TRBJ2-2, with D possibly matching TRBD2 (6 bases). CDR3 length: 13 amino acids. V gave up 4 bases and J gave up 6 bases, with 9 bases separating them. Germline V gene data show CDR1 as SGHTA and CDR2 as FQGTGA. The CDR3 loop reads CASSSTSPGELFF. Written as DNA, the CDR3 is TGTGCCAGCAGCTCCACTAGCCCCGGGGAGCTGTTTTTT.

The J gene is TRBJ1-2, the V gene TRBV2; D is undetermined. The CDR3 covers 14 residues. Deletions cut 4 bases from V and 6 bases from J, with 15 bases between. Germline V gene sequence: CDR1 SNHLY, CDR2 FYNNEI. This CDR3 reads CASSAGPLIDGYTF. The CDR3 DNA is TGTGCCAGCAGTGCTGGGCCACTCATAGATGGCTACACCTTC.

The rearrangement uses TRBV9 and TRBJ2-1; 10 bases agree with TRBD2. V was clipped by 2 bases and J by 3 bases; unmatched bases: 11. Germline V gives CDR1 SGDLS, CDR2 YYNGEE. The CDR3 loop spans 18 amino acids. CDR3 protein: CASSVGPLAGDLYNEQFF. CDR3 nucleotide sequence: TGTGCCAGCAGCGTTGGTCCCCTAGCGGGAGACCTCTACAATGAGCAGTTCTTC.

The V gene is TRBV9, the J gene TRBJ1-2; the D gene is possibly TRBD1 (6 bases). Germline CDR1 reads SGDLS; CDR2 reads YYNGEE. The CDR3 totals 15 residues. Trimming pared 0 bases from V and 8 bases from J, leaving 17 bases between. The CDR3 nucleotides are TGTGCCAGCAGCGTAGGTCCCTCAGGGGCGGAGGGCTACACCTTC. Its translation is CASSVGPSGAEGYTF.

Of note for this clone: A read error may account for a junction end that differs from germline. This sequence joins TRBV2 and TRBJ2-7, with 10 nucleotides matching TRBD2. From germline, CDR1 is SNHLY and CDR2 FYNNEI. The CDR3 loop spans 14 amino acids. DNA of the CDR3: TGTGCCAGCTCTCCGACTTTAGCGGGGGGCTCCCCAGACTTC. The encoded protein is CASSPTLAGGSPDF.

V gene TRBV2 combines with J gene TRBJ2-1; the match to TRBD1 covers 7 bases. J was trimmed by 4 bases and V by 3 bases; bases with no gene match: 9. The CDR3 runs to 16 residues. CDR1 and CDR2 (germline): SNHLY, FYNNEI. In nucleotides, the CDR3 is TGTGCCAGCAGTGACGCCGCCGGGACAGTTTACAATGAGCAGTTCTTC. Protein sequence: CASSDAAGTVYNEQFF.

V gene TRBV2 combines with J gene TRBJ2-3, with 9 bases fitting TRBD2. The V segment lost 5 bases and the J segment 6 bases; nucleotides outside the gene matches: 15. This CDR3 is 17 amino acids long. Germline CDR1 reads SNHLY; CDR2 reads FYNNEI. The CDR3 sequence: CASSPLIVSGGPDTQYF. CDR3 sequence (DNA): TGTGCCAGCAGTCCCCTAATCGTTAGCGGGGGACCGGATACGCAGTATTTT. Using reference TRBV2 and TRBJ2-3 for the parts outside the CDR3, the full variable domain is EPEVTQTPSHQVTQMGQEVILRCVPISNHLYFYWYRQILGQKVEFLVSFYNNEISEKSEIFDDQFSVERPDGSNFTLKIRSTKLEDSAMYFCASSPLIVSGGPDTQYFGPGTRLTVL.

This chain links TRBV7-7 with TRBJ2-1, with 8 bases lining up with TRBD1. The germline V gene has CDR1 SSHAT and CDR2 FNYEAQ (reference sequence). V shed 3 bases, J shed 2 bases, and the junction held 6 bases outside the gene matches. The CDR3 runs to 16 residues. The CDR3, as DNA: TGTGCCAGCAGCTTCCGGACAGGGAGCCCCTACAATGAGCAGTTCTTC. This sequence encodes CASSFRTGSPYNEQFF. Filled out from reference TRBV7-7 and TRBJ2-1, the complete variable domain reads GAGVSQSPRYKVTKRGQDVTLRCDPISSHATLYWYQQALGQGPEFLTYFNYEAQPDKSGLPSDRFSAERPEGSISTLTIQRTEQRDSAMYRCASSFRTGSPYNEQFFGPGTRLTVL.

The chain couples TRBV18 to TRBJ2-3; tentative D call: TRBD2 (7 bases). V lost 6 bases and J 4 bases, leaving 20 bases between the germline ends. Germline loops: CDR1 KGHSH, CDR2 LQKENI. The CDR3 is made up of 16 amino acids. The CDR3 sequence: CASSQPRGARADTQYF. The CDR3 bases are TGTGCCAGCTCTCAACCCCGGGGGGCGCGCGCAGATACGCAGTATTTT.

The rearrangement joins TRBV28 to TRBJ2-2, with TRBD1 as a possible D gene (6 bases). Germline-derived CDR1 and CDR2 are MDHEN and SYDVKM. V was shortened by 6 bases and J by 4 bases, with 15 bases between the two germline ends. This CDR3 has 15 amino acids. The CDR3 coding sequence is TGTGCCAGCAGAGGGACATCCGAAGGCACCGGGGAGCTGTTTTTT. It translates to CASRGTSEGTGELFF.

DNA of the CDR3: TGTGCCAGCAGTTTATCTCAGAAAAACATTCAGTACTTC. This sequence encodes CASSLSQKNIQYF. The V gene is TRBV12-3 or TRBV12-4, the J gene TRBJ2-4; D is undetermined. This CDR3 region has 13 residues. The ends were cut back, 2 bases at V and 4 bases at J, with 6 bases in the middle.

The rearrangement joins TRBV11-2 to TRBJ1-1; TRBD1 is a possible D gene (5 bases). The CDR3 runs 15 residues. Germline assignment: CDR1 SGHAT and CDR2 FQNNGV. With 1 base removed from V and 1 base from J, the gap between germline ends came to 10 bases. CDR3: CASSLVQGANTEAFF. The CDR3 DNA reads TGTGCCAGCAGCTTAGTTCAGGGCGCGAACACTGAAGCTTTCTTT.

The J gene is TRBJ2-2, the V gene TRBV11-3; D possibly corresponds to TRBD1 (6 bases). Germline CDR1 and CDR2: SGHNT and YENEEA. V was shortened by 3 bases and J by 7 bases, with 15 bases between the two germline ends. CDR3 size: 15 residues. The CDR3 nucleotides read TGTGCCAGCAGCTTCGGGCAGGGGACGGGCGGGGAGCTGTTTTTT. This translates into CASSFGQGTGGELFF. The entire variable domain, with the rest obtained from reference TRBV11-3 and TRBJ2-2, is as follows: EAGVVQSPRYKIIEKKQPVAFWCNPISGHNTLYWYLQNLGQGPELLIRYENEEAVDDSQLPKDRFSAERLKGVDSTLKIQPAELGDSAVYLCASSFGQGTGGELFFGEGSRLTVL.

This clone was picked up a small number of times. CDR3 DNA sequence: TGTGCCATCAGTGGGCCGCCGAAACAGGGGTTCGCTCAGCCCCAGCATTTT. Its protein product is CAISGPPKQGFAQPQHF. The rearrangement links TRBV10-3 to TRBJ1-5; 7 bases agree with TRBD1. There are 17 residues in the CDR3. J was trimmed by 6 bases and V by 4 bases; bases with no gene match: 15. Germline V gives CDR1 ENHRY, CDR2 SYGVKD.

J is TRBJ1-5 and V is TRBV19; 8 bases map to TRBD1. The ends lost 5 bases at V and 4 bases at J; junction bases unmatched: 4. Germline V gene data show CDR1 as LNHDA and CDR2 as SQIVND (reference sequence). This CDR3 region has 14 residues. The CDR3 reads CASSVQGENQPQHF. DNA of the CDR3: TGTGCCAGTAGTGTACAGGGGGAAAATCAGCCCCAGCATTTT.

This clone was seen a single time. The CDR3 DNA reads TGTGCCAGCAGCGTAAGGGCGGGAGGAAACGAGCAGTACTTC. Translated: CASSVRAGGNEQYF. This chain links TRBV9 with TRBJ2-7, with 8 bases matching TRBD2. The CDR3 covers 14 residues. J gave up 5 bases and V 1 base, and 5 bases lay outside the gene matches. The V gene's germline CDR1 is SGDLS and CDR2 YYNGEE.

This clone was picked up one time. V is TRBV10-3 and J is TRBJ2-1; 9 bases fit TRBD1. Germline lookup yields CDR1 ENHRY and CDR2 SYGVKD. With V trimmed by 4 bases and J by 4 bases, 8 bases remained unmatched. CDR3 length: 16 amino acids. The CDR3 spells CAISGAGTGQYNEQFF. As DNA, the CDR3 is TGTGCCATCAGTGGGGCCGGGACAGGGCAATACAATGAGCAGTTCTTC.

The chain joins TRBV2 to TRBJ1-2, with 7 bases that match TRBD1. V dropped 5 bases and J dropped 5; count of bases not matched to a gene: 8. Looked up from germline, CDR1 is SNHLY and CDR2 is FYNNEI. CDR3 length: 14 amino acids. As DNA, the CDR3 is TGTGCCAGCAGTCCGACAGGGTTGGGATATGGCTACACCTTC. The encoded protein is CASSPTGLGYGYTF.

This clone was observed a handful of times. The chain combines TRBV25-1 with TRBJ1-2; tentative D call: TRBD1 (6 bases). V dropped 4 bases and J dropped 3 bases, with 6 bases sitting between them. Germline V gene data show CDR1 as MGHDK and CDR2 as SYGVNS. The CDR3 contains 12 residues. The CDR3 sequence is CASSAGDYGYTF. The CDR3 DNA follows: TGTGCCAGCAGTGCAGGGGACTATGGCTACACCTTC.